A single TCR beta chain is shown here with its context. Its binding antigen is unknown. Base qualities are not recorded, but no much larger clone differs from it by a single base. The V and J ends are trimmed by 5 bases and 7 bases, leaving 11 bases between them. The CDR3 holds 12 amino acids from the cysteine to the phenylalanine. Of all the DNA, just the CDR3 is kept, 36 bases in frame from base 1. TCRbeta CDR3 regions were amplified from genomic DNA by means of the immunoSEQ Assay, a bias-controlled multiplex PCR. Per the source publication's procedure: Within the assay, amplification of reference gene primers was used to estimate how many nucleated cells each sample contained. To quantify the absolute abundance of each unique TCRbeta CDR3 rearrangement, sequence reads were collapsed and filtered. For each sample, productive Simpson clonality was calculated as the square root of Simpson's diversity index across productive rearrangements. The immuneACCESS repertoire file appears here via TCRdb, limited to in-frame rearrangements. These files lack a portion of the clones; in checked studies, under half of the deficit traces to unresolved V genes, and the cause of the others is not known. That table gives V, J and clone size, and the DNA gave D and trimming. The sample table records approximately 300,000 clones; 92% of these occur just once. The top ten constitute around 18% of the sample.

This sample is drawn from a study of blood T cell repertoires in COVID-19 (dated by TCRdb to 2018 to 2020). Some background on the complete study: Samples from collaborators originated in the United States, Italy and Spain and spanned both the acute and convalescent phases of COVID-19. The material from the prospective study consisted of cDNA or gDNA derived from T cells, B-cell-depleted T cells, or PBMCs. The dataset comprised deeply sampled blood TCRbeta repertoires from subjects exposed to, actively infected with, or recovered from COVID-19. The repertoires were made available in a free public database intended to serve as a resource for research on the immune response to SARS-CoV-2. The samples were drawn from the first 160 participants of the ongoing ImmuneRACE study and from 1,254 subjects provided by 6 global collaborators. Nearly every sample came with metadata listing a de-identified subject ID, COVID-19 status, age in years and sex. Where available, HLA class I and class II types were taken from metadata supplied by the sample provider and were not determined by assay-based typing.

On the study overall, not on this receptor specifically: The quantity of clinical and demographic metadata differed by source and by participant and was supplied without curation.

Enrolling through a virtual design, the prospective study's participants ranged in age from roughly 18 to 90 years and lived across some 23 United States geographic areas. In the prospective study, cohorts were assigned on the basis of participant-reported clinical history obtained from a screening survey and a study questionnaire. Recovered participants in ImmuneRACE Cohort 3 were defined by two consecutive negative NP/OP PCR tests, clearance by a healthcare professional, or resolution of symptoms. Mobile phlebotomists in the prospective study collected whole blood, serum and a nasopharyngeal or oropharyngeal swab from every participant. Additional blood draws and questionnaires over an approximately two-month period could optionally be provided by prospective study participants. Prospective study blood samples were shipped either frozen or at room temperature before DNA extraction.

What was sequenced was PBMCs or T cells enriched from blood (not recorded which). The chain couples TRBV12-3 or TRBV12-4 to TRBJ1-1; the D gene is perhaps TRBD1, on 6 matching bases. The clonotype was recovered from a woman in her twenties or thirties who had recovered from COVID-19. DNA sequence: TGTGCCAGCAGTAGGGGGTCGGATGAAGCTTTCTTT. The encoded protein is CASSRGSDEAFF.